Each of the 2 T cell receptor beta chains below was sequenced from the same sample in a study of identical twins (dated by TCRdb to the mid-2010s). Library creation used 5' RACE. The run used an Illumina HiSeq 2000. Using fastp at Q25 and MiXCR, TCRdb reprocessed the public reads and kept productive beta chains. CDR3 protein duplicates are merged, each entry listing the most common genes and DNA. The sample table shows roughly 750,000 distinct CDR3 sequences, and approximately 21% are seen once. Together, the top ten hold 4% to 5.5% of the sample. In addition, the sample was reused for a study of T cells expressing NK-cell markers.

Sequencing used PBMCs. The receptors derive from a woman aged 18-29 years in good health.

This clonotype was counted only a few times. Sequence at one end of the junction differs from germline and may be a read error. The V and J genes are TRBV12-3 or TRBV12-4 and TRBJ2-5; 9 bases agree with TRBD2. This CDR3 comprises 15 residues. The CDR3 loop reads CASRLAGARQETQYF. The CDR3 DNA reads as TGTGCCAGCAGGTTAGCGGGAGCAAGGCAAGAGACCCAGTACTTC.

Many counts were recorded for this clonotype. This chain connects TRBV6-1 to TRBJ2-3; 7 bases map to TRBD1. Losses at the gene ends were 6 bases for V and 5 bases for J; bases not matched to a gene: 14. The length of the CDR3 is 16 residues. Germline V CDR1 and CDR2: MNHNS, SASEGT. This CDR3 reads CASRTLAAGGGDTQYF. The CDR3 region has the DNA TGTGCCAGCAGGACGCTCGCGGCAGGGGGTGGAGATACGCAGTATTTT.